A single sample gave rise to the 12 T cell receptor beta chains below, sequenced in a study of blood T cell repertoires in COVID-19. The protocol was immunoSEQ multiplex PCR, while the TCRdb copy is restricted to in-frame clones and leaves out a portion. The sample lists 65,000 or so clones, about 80% occurring once. The sequencing input was peripheral blood. The receptors here all came from a man between 60 and 75 years old with acute or convalescent COVID-19.

V and J are TRBV5-1 and TRBJ2-7; possibly TRBD2 for D (5 bases). CDR1 is SGHRS and CDR2 is YFSETQ in the germline V gene. The CDR3 runs to 14 residues. Trimming removed 4 bases at V and 7 bases at J, with 18 bases between. Written as DNA, the CDR3 is TGCGCCAGCAGCCCCCTGGAAGCTAGCTGGGAGCAGTACTTC. Translation gives CASSPLEASWEQYF.

This chain links TRBV4-1 with TRBJ2-1, with a possible D match to TRBD1 (6 bases). The CDR3 runs 17 residues. V was cut by 0 bases and J by 10 bases, with 22 bases left in between. Per the germline V gene, CDR1 is MGHRA and CDR2 is YSYEKL. CDR3 bases: TGCGCCAGCAGCCAAGATAGTGGGACAAGGGCCATCGGCGAGCAGTTCTTC. This codes for CASSQDSGTRAIGEQFF.

This rearrangement joins TRBV7-3 to TRBJ2-1, with 8 bases matching TRBD2. This CDR3 comprises 15 residues. Per germline, CDR1 SGHTA and CDR2 FQGTGA. After removal of 2 bases from V and 10 bases from J, the junction contained 10 bases not matched to a gene. CDR3 DNA: TGTGCCAGCAGCTTAGAAGCGGGGGCCCCGGGGGAGCAGTTCTTC. Encoded protein: CASSLEAGAPGEQFF.

The rearrangement joins TRBV4-1 to TRBJ1-4, with D possibly being TRBD1 (5 bases). Trimming stripped 0 bases from V and 7 bases from J, with 15 bases between. The CDR3 is 16 amino acids. CDR1 is MGHRA, CDR2 YSYEKL, per germline. The CDR3 bases are TGCGCCAGCAGCCAAGAGAGCGATAGGGGAGGTGAAAAACTGTTTTTT. It translates to CASSQESDRGGEKLFF.

This clone turned up a few times. This chain uses TRBV5-1 with TRBJ2-7; D perhaps matches TRBD1 (5 bases). The V end was cut by 0 bases, the J end by 3 bases, with 13 bases between. The CDR3 length is 15 residues. Per the germline V gene, CDR1 is SGHRS and CDR2 is YFSETQ. The chain's CDR3 is CASSLVQGPFYEQYF. CDR3 coding DNA: TGCGCCAGCAGCTTGGTCCAGGGTCCCTTCTACGAGCAGTACTTC.

The rearrangement joins TRBV30 to TRBJ1-5, with TRBD1 matching 7 bases. The CDR3 runs 15 residues. Losses at the gene ends were 2 bases for V and 4 bases for J; bases not matched to a gene: 8. The germline V gene has CDR1 GTSNPN and CDR2 SVGIG (reference sequence). For the CDR3, the DNA is TGTGCCTGGAGTTACCACCAGGGGGGAAATCAGCCCCAGCATTTT. Its protein product is CAWSYHQGGNQPQHF.

J is TRBJ2-1 and V is TRBV24-1; TRBD2 might be the D (6 bases). Germline loops: CDR1 KGHDR, CDR2 SFDVKD. V was shortened by 2 bases and J by 0 bases, with 10 bases between the two germline ends. The CDR3 contains 16 residues. DNA of the CDR3: TGTGCCACCAGTGATTACCTAGCGAGCTCCTACAATGAGCAGTTCTTC. Translated, it gives CATSDYLASSYNEQFF.

This chain joins TRBV19 and TRBJ2-5, with 9 bases identical to TRBD2. CDR1 LNHDA and CDR2 SQIVND come from the germline V gene (reference sequence). The length of the CDR3 is 15 residues. V shed 3 bases and J 2 bases; nucleotides not matched to a gene: 4. CDR3: CASSMAGGEQETQYF. As DNA, the CDR3 is TGTGCCAGTAGTATGGCGGGGGGGGAACAAGAGACCCAGTACTTC. The entire variable domain, with the rest obtained from reference TRBV19 and TRBJ2-5, is as follows: DGGITQSPKYLFRKEGQNVTLSCEQNLNHDAMYWYRQDPGQGLRLIYYSQIVNDFQKGDIAEGYSVSREKKESFPLTVTSAQKNPTAFYLCASSMAGGEQETQYFGPGTRLLVL.

The chain combines TRBV5-4 with TRBJ1-2, with D maybe TRBD1 (5 bases). V lost 1 base and J 8 bases, leaving 21 bases between the germline ends. Germline loops: CDR1 SGHNT, CDR2 YYREEE (reference sequence). This CDR3 spans 16 amino acids. CDR3 loop: CASSLLWGRDREGYTF. The CDR3 DNA is TGTGCCAGCAGCTTGCTCTGGGGCAGGGATAGAGAAGGCTACACCTTC.

The V call is TRBV25-1, the J call TRBJ1-1, with TRBD1 matching over 7 bases. The CDR3 has 12 residues. The junction had 3 bases not matched to a gene; V was cut back by 6 bases and J by 5 bases. The germline V gene has CDR1 MGHDK and CDR2 SYGVNS. The CDR3 reads CASRGDSTEAFF. CDR3 coding DNA: TGTGCCAGCAGAGGGGACAGTACTGAAGCTTTCTTT.

The chain recombines TRBV5-4 with TRBJ2-1; 13 positions agree with TRBD2. Germline CDR1 and CDR2: SGHNT and YYREEE (reference sequence). CDR3 length: 17 residues. Unmatched junction bases numbered 11, after V lost 4 bases and J lost 7 bases. In nucleotides, the CDR3 is TGTGCCAGCAGCACAGGACTACTAGCGGGGGGGCTAAATGAGCAGTTCTTC. Its protein product is CASSTGLLAGGLNEQFF.

V and J are TRBV7-3 and TRBJ2-2; D remains unclear. Germline CDR1 reads SGHTA; CDR2 reads FQGTGA. Deletions cut 7 bases from V and 7 bases from J, with 19 bases between. There are 15 residues in the CDR3. The CDR3 region has the DNA TGTGCCAGCACCCTAGGCGGTGGCCTGGGCGGGGAGCTGTTTTTT. Amino acids: CASTLGGGLGGELFF.